Listed below are T cell receptor beta chains from one sample, sequenced in a study of ipilimumab plus nivolumab after autologous stem cell transplantation. The repertoire was sequenced with immunoSEQ multiplex PCR; TCRdb's copy has only in-frame clones and lacks some. Seen here are fewer than 30,000 clones, 86% observed once, and the top ten hold 4% to 6%. The sequencing here drew on PBMCs, taken in a trial of ipilimumab plus nivolumab as post-transplant consolidation. Receptor source: a male donor with diffuse large B-cell lymphoma. Each CDR3 is given with its conserved first and last residue. D genes are given only for firm matches. Rows may omit the clone size; those that give it use once, few, many or a size class.

>TRBJ2-3|TRBD2|NA|TRBV7-2
CASSLIAGDRTDTQYF
TGTGCCAGCTCTTTAATAGCGGGGGACCGCACAGATACGCAGTATTTT
>TRBJ2-6|NA|NA|TRBV19
CASSPQVGGANVLTF
TGTGCCAGTAGTCCCCAGGTAGGTGGGGCCAACGTCCTGACTTTC
>TRBJ2-1|NA|NA|TRBV5-1
CASSLEGSSYNEQFF
TGCGCCAGCAGCTTGGAAGGGAGCTCCTACAATGAGCAGTTCTTC
>TRBJ1-4|NA|NA|TRBV19
CASSIDGRTRNEKLFF
TGTGCCAGTAGTATAGATGGCAGGACGAGGAATGAAAAACTGTTTTTT
>TRBJ1-2|TRBD1|NA|TRBV6-1
CASRLVDREFYTF
TGTGCCAGCAGACTGGTCGACAGGGAGTTCTACACCTTC
>TRBJ1-5|NA|NA|TRBV18
CASSPRTASNQPQHF
TGTGCCAGCTCACCACGGACGGCAAGCAATCAGCCCCAGCATTTT
>TRBJ1-6|NA|NA|TRBV6-6
CASSYRGLNSPLHF
TGTGCCAGCAGTTACCGGGGGCTCAATTCACCCCTCCACTTT
>TRBJ1-5|TRBD1|NA|TRBV6-6
CASSYQGANQPQHF
TGTGCCAGCAGTTATCAGGGGGCGAATCAGCCCCAGCATTTT
>TRBJ2-3|NA|NA|TRBV7-8
CASSLRGDGTDTQYF
TGTGCCAGCAGCTTAAGGGGGGACGGCACAGATACGCAGTATTTT
>TRBJ2-7|NA|NA|TRBV6-1
CASRDPNSYEQYF
TGTGCCAGCAGAGACCCTAACTCCTACGAGCAGTACTTC
>TRBJ2-3|NA|NA|TRBV11-2
CASSLGQAKTDTQYF
TGTGCCAGCAGCTTAGGGCAGGCGAAGACAGATACGCAGTATTTT
>TRBJ2-7|NA|NA|TRBV11-2
CASSSQPSRKGQYF
TGTGCCAGCAGCTCCCAGCCGTCAAGAAAGGGGCAGTACTTC
>TRBJ1-4|NA|NA|TRBV11-2
CASSLPLGVGEKLFF
TGTGCCAGCAGCTTACCCCTCGGGGTGGGGGAAAAACTGTTTTTT
>TRBJ1-5|TRBD1|NA|TRBV2
CASRGPGTGDNQPQHF
TGTGCCAGCAGAGGTCCCGGGACAGGGGACAATCAGCCCCAGCATTTT
>TRBJ2-7|NA|NA|TRBV7-2
CASSLGGVDEQYF
TGTGCCAGCAGCTTAGGAGGGGTGGACGAGCAGTACTTC
>TRBJ2-2|NA|NA|TRBV18
CASSSGRPNTGELFF
TGTGCCAGCTCGAGCGGGCGGCCAAACACCGGGGAGCTGTTTTTT
>TRBJ1-6|NA|NA|TRBV7-2
CASSLVPGSDSPLHF
TGTGCCAGCAGCTTAGTTCCAGGGAGTGATTCACCCCTCCACTTT
>TRBJ1-3|NA|NA|TRBV30
CAWTPALLRNTIYF
TGTGCCTGGACCCCAGCCCTGTTGAGAAACACCATATATTTT
>TRBJ2-2|TRBD2|NA|TRBV5-1
CASSGGSLGGGGATGELFF
TGCGCCAGCAGCGGGGGCTCCCTCGGCGGCGGGGGGGCCACCGGGGAGCTGTTTTTT
>TRBJ1-6|NA|NA|TRBV7-9
CASSRDSLRNSPLHF
TGTGCCAGCAGCCGAGACAGTTTGAGGAATTCACCCCTCCACTTT
>TRBJ1-2|NA|few|TRBV30
CAWTGPIGGYTF
TGTGCCTGGACAGGGCCTATAGGAGGCTACACCTTC
>TRBJ1-2|NA|NA|TRBV15
CATSRDDGRKSYTF
TGTGCCACCAGCAGAGATGATGGCAGGAAATCCTACACCTTC
>TRBJ2-3|TRBD2|NA|TRBV7-6
CASSSSGRGGTDTQYF
TGTGCCAGCAGCTCCTCCGGGCGGGGGGGCACAGATACGCAGTATTTT
>TRBJ2-1|NA|NA|TRBV19
CASSIGPGAEAEQFF
TGTGCCAGTAGTATTGGGCCGGGTGCGGAGGCTGAGCAGTTCTTC
>TRBJ2-7|TRBD2|NA|TRBV6-1
CASSSTSSSSYEQYF
TGTGCCAGCAGTTCGACTAGCTCAAGCTCCTACGAGCAGTACTTC
>TRBJ1-2|NA|NA|TRBV5-4
CASSLDQWGYGYTF
TGTGCCAGCAGCCTGGATCAGTGGGGATATGGCTACACCTTC
>TRBJ2-7|NA|NA|TRBV4-3
CASETGPLEQYF
TGCGCCAGCGAAACAGGACCCCTTGAGCAGTACTTC